These 2 T cell receptor beta chains originate from one sample sequenced in a study of blood T cell repertoires in COVID-19. The assay was immunoSEQ multiplex PCR, and TCRdb's table has in-frame clones only and misses some. In the table there are 200,000 to 250,000 clones, 85% to 90% of which are singletons. Sample: peripheral blood. The source of these receptors is a woman aged 45-59 years with COVID-19, enrolled during active disease.

As concerns this clone: The junction departs from germline at one end; a sequencing error may be responsible. V and J are TRBV5-5 and TRBJ2-3; D is possibly TRBD1 (5 bases). The CDR3 is 15 residues long. Germline-derived CDR1 and CDR2 are SGHKS and YYEKEE (reference sequence). Here the CDR3 reads CASRLGHSGTDTQYF. CDR3 sequence (DNA): TGTGCCAGCCGCTTAGGACACTCAGGCACAGATACGCAGTATTTT.

This clone was counted between two and nine times. The chain employs TRBV7-2 and TRBJ2-3; 8 nucleotides match TRBD2. CDR3 length: 16 residues. CDR1 and CDR2 from the germline V gene are SGHTA and FQGNSA. V was pared by 2 bases and J by 0 bases, with 4 bases of the junction left unmatched. Here the CDR3 DNA reads TGTGCCAGCAGCTTACTAGCGGGCCCTAGCACAGATACGCAGTATTTT. Protein product: CASSLLAGPSTDTQYF.